These 27 T cell receptor beta chains share one sample of origin, sequenced in a study of blood T cell repertoires in COVID-19. This table comes from immunoSEQ multiplex PCR, and its TCRdb copy is limited to in-frame clones, with some not included. The sample has some 75,000 clones, about three quarters seen once. The sample taken for sequencing was peripheral blood. All receptors derive from a woman older than 75 with active or convalescent COVID-19.

J is TRBJ2-2 and V is TRBV19, with D maybe TRBD1 (6 bases). Trimming removed 3 bases from V and 6 bases from J, with 11 bases in between. The CDR3 is made up of 14 amino acids. Germline-derived CDR1 and CDR2 are LNHDA and SQIVND (reference sequence). The CDR3 region is CASSIQGKAGELFF. The CDR3 nucleotides read TGTGCCAGTAGTATCCAGGGGAAAGCCGGGGAGCTGTTTTTT.

V is TRBV30 and J is TRBJ2-5; D possibly corresponds to TRBD2 (6 bases). The CDR3 runs 14 residues. Trimming took off 4 bases at V and 3 bases at J, with 15 bases between the two ends. From germline, CDR1 is GTSNPN and CDR2 SVGIG (reference sequence). The CDR3 bases are TGTGCCTGGACCCAGGGACTGTCGGAAGAGACCCAGTACTTC. This codes for CAWTQGLSEETQYF.

This chain connects TRBV19 to TRBJ1-1; maybe TRBD1 (6 bases). Germline V gene data show CDR1 as LNHDA and CDR2 as SQIVND (reference sequence). V gave up 6 bases and J gave up 3 bases, with 17 bases separating them. There are 15 residues in the CDR3. CDR3 DNA sequence: TGTGCCAGTAGGAACACAGGGAGGGGGTACACTGAAGCTTTCTTT. Translated: CASRNTGRGYTEAFF.

The rearrangement joins TRBV6-5 to TRBJ2-5, with TRBD2 as a possible D gene (6 bases). The CDR3 sequence is 15 residues long. The V end was cut by 5 bases, the J end by 3 bases, with 16 bases between. CDR1 is MNHEY and CDR2 is SVGAGI in the germline V gene. Here the CDR3 DNA reads TGTGCCAGCAGTCAGTGGGACTTGGTAAAAGAGACCCAGTACTTC. As protein: CASSQWDLVKETQYF.

The V gene is TRBV6-6, the J gene TRBJ2-7; TRBD2 might be the D (5 bases). Trimming cost V 7 bases and J 2 bases, with 12 bases left between them. Germline values: CDR1 MNHNY, CDR2 SVGAGI (reference sequence). The CDR3 is made up of 13 amino acids. DNA of the CDR3: TGTGCCAGCAATCAGGAGACTACCTACGAGCAGTACTTC. Translated: CASNQETTYEQYF.

This clone was seen only a few times. The chain has TRBV6-5 and TRBJ2-2; tentatively, D is TRBD2 (5 bases). V shed 6 bases and J shed 4 bases, with 15 bases lying between them. The CDR3 contains 15 residues. Germline V CDR1 and CDR2: MNHEY, SVGAGI. For the CDR3, the DNA is TGTGCCAGCAGCCAAAACGGACTCGCCACCGGGGAGCTGTTTTTT. Its translation: CASSQNGLATGELFF.

The chain joins TRBV28 to TRBJ1-2; 9 bases line up with TRBD1. The CDR3 totals 16 residues. Germline V gives CDR1 MDHEN, CDR2 SYDVKM. The ends lost 5 bases at V and 0 bases at J; junction bases unmatched: 7. The CDR3 sequence is CASSLRGTGTNYGYTF. The DNA of the CDR3 is TGTGCCAGCAGTCTAAGGGGGACAGGGACTAACTATGGCTACACCTTC.

This chain links TRBV19 with TRBJ1-5, with 10 positions matching TRBD1. Germline CDR1 reads LNHDA; CDR2 reads SQIVND (reference sequence). V shed 6 bases, J shed 5 bases, and the junction held 10 bases outside the gene matches. The CDR3 consists of 16 residues. CDR3 in amino acids: CASRGGTGDGYQPQHF. CDR3 nucleotides: TGTGCCAGTAGAGGCGGGACAGGGGACGGATATCAGCCCCAGCATTTT.

V gene TRBV19 combines with J gene TRBJ1-5; D possibly corresponds to TRBD1 (6 bases). Germline assignment: CDR1 LNHDA and CDR2 SQIVND (reference sequence). V shed 2 bases and J shed 0 bases, with 8 bases lying between them. The length of the CDR3 is 15 residues. In DNA form, the CDR3 reads TGTGCCAGTAGTATATTGGACAGTAGCAATCAGCCCCAGCATTTT. Its protein is CASSILDSSNQPQHF.

The chain combines TRBV5-4 with TRBJ2-7; D gene unclear. Trimming removed 2 bases at V and 0 bases at J, with 15 bases between. Germline loops: CDR1 SGHNT, CDR2 YYREEE (reference sequence). The CDR3 has 16 amino acids. For the CDR3, the DNA is TGTGCCAGCAGCTTTTCTGCCACCCGGAGCTCCTACGAGCAGTACTTC. This encodes CASSFSATRSSYEQYF.

The rearrangement joins TRBV5-1 to TRBJ1-1, with 11 bases fitting TRBD1. Trimming removed 1 base from V and 5 bases from J; junction bases left unmatched: 4. The V gene's germline CDR1 is SGHRS and CDR2 YFSETQ. CDR3 length: 15 residues. The CDR3 region has the DNA TGCGCCAGCAGCTTGTTAGGACAGGGGGCAACTGAAGCTTTCTTT. Translated: CASSLLGQGATEAFF.

The chain is built from TRBV11-2 and TRBJ2-2; D gene unclear. The CDR3 has 14 residues. Trimming removed 8 bases from V and 4 bases from J, with 14 bases in between. CDR1 SGHAT and CDR2 FQNNGV come from the germline V gene. CDR3 sequence reads: CASCTIPSTGELFF. DNA for the CDR3: TGTGCCAGCTGCACAATCCCAAGCACCGGGGAGCTGTTTTTT.

The rearrangement uses TRBV7-6 and TRBJ2-3, with a weak D call TRBD2 (5 bases). There are 15 residues in the CDR3. CDR1 is SGHVS, CDR2 FNYEAQ, per germline. Trimming stripped 1 base from V and 1 base from J, with 9 bases between. CDR3 DNA: TGTGCCAGCAGCTTAGGGGTGAGGGGCACAGATACGCAGTATTTT. Its translation is CASSLGVRGTDTQYF.

In this sample, this clone turned up a few times. V gene TRBV2 combines with J gene TRBJ2-2; TRBD2 aligns across 11 bases. Germline loops: CDR1 SNHLY, CDR2 FYNNEI. CDR3 length: 16 residues. V lost 5 bases and J lost 6; bases outside the gene matches: 8. CDR3 coding DNA: TGTGCCAGCAGTCGGGAACTAGCGGGGGCTTCCGGGGAGCTGTTTTTT. Its protein is CASSRELAGASGELFF.

This chain joins TRBV27 and TRBJ2-2; D is ambiguous. Germline CDR1 and CDR2: MNHEY and SMNVEV (reference sequence). The CDR3 length is 12 residues. V was cut by 7 bases and J by 7 bases, with 10 bases left in between. The CDR3, as DNA: TGTGCCAGCACCGAAAGAGGCGGGGAGCTGTTTTTT. Translation: CASTERGGELFF.

V gene TRBV5-1 combines with J gene TRBJ1-5; 8 bases map to TRBD1. The trim removed 4 bases at V and 2 bases at J, leaving 8 bases unmatched. This CDR3 is 16 amino acids long. CDR1 is SGHRS and CDR2 is YFSETQ in the germline V gene. CDR3 loop: CASSLAGGDGNQPQHF. CDR3 DNA: TGCGCCAGCAGCCTCGCAGGGGGCGACGGCAATCAGCCCCAGCATTTT.

This chain joins TRBV5-1 and TRBJ2-5; D is possibly TRBD2 (5 bases). The CDR3 is made up of 15 amino acids. In germline, CDR1 is SGHRS, CDR2 YFSETQ. The V end lost 5 bases, the J end lost 0 bases, and 14 bases lay between the germline ends. CDR3 in DNA: TGCGCCAGCAGAAAAGGGTCGAGGGACCAAGAGACCCAGTACTTC. It encodes CASRKGSRDQETQYF.

V usage is TRBV5-6 and J usage is TRBJ1-1; D is unclear. Trimming shortened V by 5 bases and J by 4 bases, and 12 bases separated the two germline ends. The CDR3 is 13 residues long. CDR1 SGHDT and CDR2 YYEEEE come from the germline V gene. In nucleotides, the CDR3 is TGTGCCAGCAGTTGGGCACGGGGCACTGAAGCTTTCTTT. Translating it yields CASSWARGTEAFF.

The sample holds a few counts of this clone. The chain recombines TRBV2 with TRBJ1-6, with D unresolved. CDR1 and CDR2 (germline): SNHLY, FYNNEI. V was pared by 1 base and J by 10 bases, with 14 bases between. This CDR3 comprises 15 residues. CDR3: CASSEGSGKRSPLHF. DNA for the CDR3: TGTGCCAGCAGTGAAGGGTCCGGGAAAAGATCACCCCTCCACTTT.

The chain employs TRBV28 and TRBJ2-3; D is perhaps TRBD1 (5 bases). The CDR3 extends over 15 amino acids. V was pared by 6 bases and J by 2 bases, with 15 bases between. Germline V gene sequence: CDR1 MDHEN, CDR2 SYDVKM. CDR3 in DNA: TGTGCCAGCAGACATCGACAGACGAACACAGATACGCAGTATTTT. Translation: CASRHRQTNTDTQYF. The full variable domain, its missing parts supplied by reference TRBV28 and TRBJ2-3, is DVKVTQSSRYLVKRTGEKVFLECVQDMDHENMFWYRQDPGLGLRLIYFSYDVKMKEKGDIPEGYSVSREKKERFSLILESASTNQTSMYLCASRHRQTNTDTQYFGPGTRLTVL.

V usage is TRBV4-3 and J usage is TRBJ1-1; perhaps TRBD1 as D (6 bases). Deletions cut 2 bases from V and 4 bases from J, with 14 bases between. This CDR3 region has 15 residues. Per germline, CDR1 LGHNA and CDR2 YSLEER. The CDR3: CASSQFKQGVTEAFF. CDR3 DNA sequence: TGCGCCAGCAGCCAATTCAAACAGGGTGTCACTGAAGCTTTCTTT.

V gene TRBV10-2 combines with J gene TRBJ2-7, with 11 bases lining up with TRBD2. Germline V gene data show CDR1 as WSHSY and CDR2 as SAAADI. J gave up 3 bases and V 6 bases, and 4 bases lay outside the gene matches. The CDR3 covers 14 residues. The CDR3 loop reads CASRTSGVNYEQYF. The CDR3 DNA is TGCGCCAGCAGGACTAGCGGGGTTAACTACGAGCAGTACTTC.

The table lists this clone with a few counts. The gene calls are TRBV11-2 and TRBJ1-6; D may be TRBD1 (5 bases). From germline, CDR1 is SGHAT and CDR2 FQNNGV. This CDR3 is 13 amino acids long. Trimming shortened V by 5 bases and J by 6 bases, and 8 bases separated the two germline ends. The CDR3: CASSRQFNSPLHF. The CDR3 DNA is TGTGCCAGCAGCCGACAGTTTAATTCACCCCTCCACTTT.

This clone has more than one count but fewer than ten. The chain couples TRBV10-3 to TRBJ2-7, with D tentatively TRBD1 (7 bases). From germline, CDR1 is ENHRY and CDR2 SYGVKD. This CDR3 is 13 amino acids long. Trimming took 3 bases from V and 4 from J, leaving 10 bases between them. DNA of the CDR3: TGTGCCATCAGTGATCAGGGGGGATACGAGCAGTACTTC. Its translation is CAISDQGGYEQYF.

The CDR3 DNA reads TGTGCCAGCAGCTTAGGACTAGGGTCCGATGAGCAGTTCTTC. It specifies CASSLGLGSDEQFF. J is TRBJ2-1 and V is TRBV7-2; D is perhaps TRBD2 (6 bases). Trimming shortened V by 1 base and J by 8 bases, and 12 bases separated the two germline ends. Germline-derived CDR1 and CDR2 are SGHTA and FQGNSA. The CDR3 is 14 amino acids.

CDR3 coding DNA: TGTGCCAGCAAGGACAGCAACTATGGCTACACCTTC. Translated, it gives CASKDSNYGYTF. The chain joins TRBV6-5 to TRBJ1-2, with TRBD1 as a possible D gene (6 bases). Between the trimmed V and J ends, which lost 7 bases and 2 bases, there was a span of 8 bases. This CDR3 comprises 12 residues. From germline, CDR1 is MNHEY and CDR2 SVGAGI.

This chain uses TRBV18 with TRBJ2-3; unclear D gene. This CDR3 has 14 residues. V was shortened by 3 bases and J by 4 bases, with 11 bases between the two germline ends. CDR1 is KGHSH and CDR2 is LQKENI in the germline V gene. In DNA form, the CDR3 reads TGTGCCAGCTCACCCGCCGATAGTTCAGATACGCAGTATTTT. It is translated as CASSPADSSDTQYF.